The 32 T cell receptor beta chains reported below all come from one sample, sequenced in a study of cytomegalovirus exposure and HLA in healthy donors. Amplification used 60 Vbeta primers and 13 Jbeta primers. Produced via immunoSEQ multiplex PCR; TCRdb's table is partial and in-frame only. The repertoire holds some 200,000 clones, with roughly 80% as singletons. The source material was PBMCs. Receptor source: a man in his forties or fifties in good health and CMV-seropositive.

This clone was observed once. The chain couples TRBV4-1 to TRBJ2-5, with D maybe TRBD2 (5 bases). Germline CDR1 MGHRA, CDR2 YSYEKL. Trimming removed 0 bases from V and 5 bases from J, with 10 bases in between. The CDR3 consists of 14 residues. CDR3 sequence (DNA): TGCGCCAGCAGCCAAGACCCTAGCAGGGAGACCCAGTACTTC. Protein: CASSQDPSRETQYF.

V is TRBV4-3 and J is TRBJ2-5, with 7 bases aligning to TRBD2. Per germline, CDR1 LGHNA and CDR2 YSLEER. This CDR3 is built from 14 residues. The ends lost 1 base at V and 4 bases at J; junction bases unmatched: 3. The CDR3 DNA sequence: TGCGCCAGCAGCCAAGTACCGGGGGGAGAGACCCAGTACTTC. Its protein is CASSQVPGGETQYF.

The CDR3 is CASRLPDGIERNGYTF. The CDR3 DNA follows: TGTGCCAGCAGGTTACCGGACGGGATCGAAAGGAATGGCTACACCTTC. The chain uses TRBV5-8 and TRBJ1-2; D is unresolved. Germline V gene sequence: CDR1 SGHTS, CDR2 YDEGEE. The CDR3 spans 16 residues. V gave up 5 bases and J gave up 6 bases, with 23 bases separating them.

The chain uses TRBV27 and TRBJ2-7, with TRBD2 as a possible D gene (7 bases). Trimming left V 3 bases short and J 2 bases short, with 14 bases between. The CDR3 totals 15 residues. Germline values: CDR1 MNHEY, CDR2 SMNVEV (reference sequence). This chain's CDR3 is CASSFRGALPYEQYF. CDR3 in DNA: TGTGCCAGCAGTTTCCGGGGGGCCCTCCCCTACGAGCAGTACTTC.

This chain joins TRBV27 and TRBJ1-5; perhaps TRBD1 as D (6 bases). The germline V gene encodes CDR1 MNHEY and CDR2 SMNVEV (reference sequence). V was trimmed by 6 bases and J by 6 bases, leaving 18 bases between them. There are 15 residues in the CDR3. CDR3 amino acids: CASRETQGPVQPQHF. CDR3 nucleotides: TGTGCCAGCAGGGAAACTCAGGGGCCCGTTCAGCCCCAGCATTTT.

The chain is built from TRBV4-3 and TRBJ1-2; D not certain. Trimming pared 0 bases from V and 4 bases from J, leaving 9 bases between. The germline CDR1 and CDR2 sequences are LGHNA and YSLEER. The CDR3 length is 14 residues. Here the CDR3 reads CASSQDLATYGYTF. Written as DNA, the CDR3 is TGCGCCAGCAGCCAAGATCTGGCCACCTATGGCTACACCTTC.

This chain links TRBV4-2 with TRBJ2-3, with TRBD2 identical over 12 bases. V gave up 0 bases and J gave up 1 base; unmatched junction bases: 5. CDR1 LGHNA and CDR2 YNFKEQ come from the germline V gene. The CDR3 contains 18 residues. CDR3 bases: TGTGCCAGCAGCCAAGATCTACTAGCGGGGGGACGCACAGATACGCAGTATTTT. Protein: CASSQDLLAGGRTDTQYF.

The J gene is TRBJ2-7, the V gene TRBV5-1; 7 nucleotides line up with TRBD2. The CDR3 consists of 14 residues. Germline V gene lookup returns CDR1 SGHRS and CDR2 YFSETQ. The trim removed 7 bases at V and 2 bases at J, leaving 9 bases unmatched. The CDR3 nucleotides read TGCGCCAGCCAGGGTTTCCGGGGGGCCTACGAGCAGTACTTC. Translating gives CASQGFRGAYEQYF.

This sequence joins TRBV7-2 and TRBJ2-7; 7 bases map to TRBD2. The CDR3 runs to 11 residues. CDR1 is SGHTA, CDR2 FQGNSA, per germline. The ends lost 5 bases at V and 6 bases at J; junction bases unmatched: 1. The CDR3 DNA reads as TGTGCCAGCAGCCGCGGGGGCGAGCAGTACTTC. Encoded protein: CASSRGGEQYF. The entire variable domain, with the rest obtained from reference TRBV7-2 and TRBJ2-7, is as follows: GAGVSQSPSNKVTEKGKDVELRCDPISGHTALYWYRQSLGQGLEFLIYFQGNSAPDKSGLPSDRFSAERTGGSVSTLTIQRTQQEDSAVYLCASSRGGEQYFGPGTRLTVT.

DNA for the CDR3: TGTGCCAGCAGTTTATCCCCTAAAACGGCCTACGAGCAGTACTTC. Its translation: CASSLSPKTAYEQYF. The chain links TRBV28 to TRBJ2-7; D uncertain. Trimming stripped 1 base from V and 2 bases from J, with 12 bases between. The length of the CDR3 is 15 residues. Germline CDR1 is MDHEN and CDR2 is SYDVKM.

The chain uses TRBV7-9 and TRBJ2-7, with 12 nucleotides matching TRBD2. Germline-derived CDR1 and CDR2 are SEHNR and FQNEAQ (reference sequence). V dropped 5 bases and J dropped 2; count of bases not matched to a gene: 4. The CDR3 spans 15 residues. The CDR3 spells CASSPTSGGPYEQYF. The CDR3 DNA reads TGTGCCAGCAGCCCGACTAGCGGGGGACCCTACGAGCAGTACTTC.

V gene TRBV10-3 combines with J gene TRBJ2-7; TRBD1 agrees at 8 bases. Germline CDR1 is ENHRY and CDR2 is SYGVKD. With V trimmed by 7 bases and J by 7 bases, 6 bases remained unmatched. The CDR3 sequence is 12 residues long. CDR3 DNA: TGTGCCATCACTCCCGACAGGGGAGAGCAGTACTTC. Protein sequence: CAITPDRGEQYF.

The J gene is TRBJ2-3, the V gene TRBV15; unclear D gene. This CDR3 is built from 14 residues. V was pared by 5 bases and J by 1 base, with 10 bases between. The germline V gene has CDR1 LNHNV and CDR2 YYDKDF (reference sequence). CDR3: CATSFATRTDTQYF. The CDR3 DNA is TGTGCCACCAGCTTTGCCACTCGCACAGATACGCAGTATTTT.

J is TRBJ2-2 and V is TRBV30, with D tentatively TRBD2 (6 bases). CDR3 length equals 13 residues. The germline gives CDR1 GTSNPN, CDR2 SVGIG (reference sequence). The V end lost 0 bases, the J end lost 5 bases, and 7 bases lay between the germline ends. The CDR3 is CAWSVGGTGELFF. The DNA for the CDR3 is TGTGCCTGGAGTGTTGGGGGGACCGGGGAGCTGTTTTTT.

As to this clone: At one end, the junction sequence differs from germline, possibly due to a read error. The CDR3 DNA reads as TGTTCCAGCAGCACTCGACAGGGGATGGCCAAAAACATTCAGTACTTC. Amino acids: CSSSTRQGMAKNIQYF. V usage is TRBV7-9 and J usage is TRBJ2-4; 8 positions agree with TRBD1. CDR1 and CDR2 (germline): SEHNR, FQNEAQ (reference sequence). The CDR3 runs to 16 residues.

On this clone: The same CDR3 arises from other DNA sequences in this sample as well. The chain employs TRBV30 and TRBJ1-2; 7 positions match TRBD1. The CDR3 loop spans 11 amino acids. The V gene's germline CDR1 is GTSNPN and CDR2 SVGIG (reference sequence). V lost 5 bases and J lost 4; bases outside the gene matches: 1. DNA of the CDR3: TGTGCCTGGCGGACAGGCTATGGCTACACCTTC. Translation: CAWRTGYGYTF.

This clone was counted between two and nine times. This sequence joins TRBV5-4 and TRBJ2-1; D is possibly TRBD2 (5 bases). V lost 3 bases and J lost 8, with 24 bases in between. Germline V gene data show CDR1 as SGHNT and CDR2 as YYREEE (reference sequence). The CDR3 runs 17 residues. The CDR3 sequence is CASSSSGTFLGMDEQFF. CDR3 coding DNA: TGTGCCAGCAGCTCCAGCGGAACTTTCTTGGGAATGGATGAGCAGTTCTTC.

This clone was counted a single time. The chain employs TRBV9 and TRBJ1-4; a weak D match, TRBD1 (5 bases). Trimming removed 2 bases from V and 5 bases from J, with 10 bases in between. This CDR3 has 14 amino acids. The germline CDR1 and CDR2 sequences are SGDLS and YYNGEE. The CDR3 DNA is TGTGCCAGCAGCGTTAAAGGGGCGAATGAAAAACTGTTTTTT. Its translation: CASSVKGANEKLFF.

The V gene is TRBV5-4, the J gene TRBJ1-5, with D unclear. V lost 9 bases to trimming and J lost 7 bases, with 5 bases between them. This CDR3 contains 9 residues. Germline lookup yields CDR1 SGHNT and CDR2 YYREEE (reference sequence). The CDR3 loop is CAKQQPQHF. The CDR3 DNA is TGTGCCAAACAGCAGCCCCAGCATTTT.

The V call is TRBV9, the J call TRBJ2-1; 11 bases agree with TRBD2. The CDR3 extends over 15 amino acids. Per the germline V gene, CDR1 is SGDLS and CDR2 is YYNGEE. J gave up 9 bases and V 4 bases, and 9 bases lay outside the gene matches. CDR3: CASSTLAGGLGEQFF. The CDR3 DNA reads as TGTGCCAGCAGCACCTTAGCGGGGGGGTTAGGTGAGCAGTTCTTC.

A single count supports this clone. This sequence joins TRBV7-2 and TRBJ1-2; TRBD1 matches at 9 bases. The V and J ends lost 5 bases and 2 bases, in that order; junction bases with no gene match: 9. The CDR3 is made up of 16 amino acids. Per germline, CDR1 SGHTA and CDR2 FQGNSA. This CDR3 reads CASSAGTGTLNYGYTF. For the CDR3, the DNA is TGTGCCAGCAGCGCCGGGACAGGGACTCTGAACTATGGCTACACCTTC.

The V and J genes are TRBV19 and TRBJ1-4, with 7 bases identical to TRBD1. V trimming: 5 bases; J trimming: 6 bases; junction bases outside the gene matches: 9. The CDR3 is 15 residues long. CDR1 is LNHDA and CDR2 is SQIVND in the germline V gene (reference sequence). The CDR3 sequence: CASSDAGQLDEKLFF. The CDR3 region has the DNA TGTGCCAGTAGTGACGCGGGACAGCTGGATGAAAAACTGTTTTTT.

The V gene is TRBV7-2, the J gene TRBJ1-4; D is perhaps TRBD1 (6 bases). CDR1 is SGHTA and CDR2 is FQGNSA in the germline V gene. CDR3 size: 13 residues. The V gene lost 5 bases and the J gene lost 8 bases, with 12 bases spanning the gap. This CDR3 reads CASSRFGQEKLFF. CDR3 nucleotide sequence: TGTGCCAGCAGCCGATTTGGACAGGAAAAACTGTTTTTT.

This chain joins TRBV7-3 and TRBJ2-3, with D possibly being TRBD2 (6 bases). V lost 5 bases, J lost 6 bases, and 15 bases lay in between. The CDR3 totals 14 residues. CDR1 and CDR2 (germline): SGHTA, FQGTGA. The CDR3, as DNA: TGTGCCAGCAGCCAGACTAGAAGCGGTGATACGCAGTATTTT. Protein product: CASSQTRSGDTQYF.

There are a few counts of this clone. The chain couples TRBV4-3 to TRBJ1-2; D unclear. V shed 3 bases and J shed 5 bases, with 10 bases lying between them. The CDR3 consists of 13 residues. In germline, CDR1 is LGHNA, CDR2 YSLEER. Here the CDR3 reads CASSHTTGYGYTF. In DNA form, the CDR3 reads TGCGCCAGCAGCCACACGACGGGTTATGGCTACACCTTC.

The rearrangement links TRBV28 to TRBJ2-3; 8 bases line up with TRBD2. V was clipped by 3 bases and J by 2 bases; unmatched bases: 4. This CDR3 is 15 amino acids long. Germline V gene lookup returns CDR1 MDHEN and CDR2 SYDVKM. The CDR3 protein is CASSLVAGFTDTQYF. In nucleotides, the CDR3 is TGTGCCAGCAGTTTGGTAGCGGGGTTCACAGATACGCAGTATTTT.

The genes are TRBV19 and TRBJ1-4, with TRBD1 as a possible D gene (6 bases). The V end was cut by 5 bases, the J end by 6 bases, with 16 bases between. The germline V gene encodes CDR1 LNHDA and CDR2 SQIVND (reference sequence). This CDR3 has 15 amino acids. The CDR3 loop reads CASSVGQSNHEKLFF. The CDR3 DNA is TGTGCCAGTAGTGTCGGACAGTCGAATCATGAAAAACTGTTTTTT.

This chain connects TRBV15 to TRBJ2-5, with 9 nucleotides matching TRBD2. V gave up 1 base and J gave up 7 bases; unmatched junction bases: 4. The germline V gene encodes CDR1 LNHNV and CDR2 YYDKDF (reference sequence). The CDR3 extends over 14 amino acids. The CDR3 DNA sequence: TGTGCCACCAGCAGAGTGGCGGGAGGGGTGACCCAGTACTTC. It encodes CATSRVAGGVTQYF.

This clone came up a few times. One junction end disagrees with the germline gene, perhaps due to a read error. The chain couples TRBV7-9 to TRBJ2-2; 7 nucleotides match TRBD1. Germline CDR1 is SEHNR and CDR2 is FQNEAQ (reference sequence). The CDR3 runs to 12 residues. CDR3 coding DNA: TGTGCCAGCAGTTTAGGGGGCAGGGAGCTGTTTTTT. Its translation is CASSLGGRELFF.

The V and J genes are TRBV10-2 and TRBJ2-5; tentative D call: TRBD2 (6 bases). Per the germline V gene, CDR1 is WSHSY and CDR2 is SAAADI. Trimming stripped 2 bases from V and 11 bases from J, with 15 bases between. The CDR3 contains 13 residues. The CDR3, as DNA: TGCGCCAGCAGTGAGGGAGGGTTGGGTGAGCAGTACTTC. Translation gives CASSEGGLGEQYF.

This clone has a single count. Other DNA sequences in this sample translate to the same CDR3. The chain combines TRBV27 with TRBJ1-5; D call uncertain. Germline V gives CDR1 MNHEY, CDR2 SMNVEV (reference sequence). The CDR3 loop spans 14 amino acids. V lost 5 bases and J 4 bases, leaving 12 bases between the germline ends. In nucleotides, the CDR3 is TGTGCCAGCAGTCCCCTCGAGGGTAATCAGCCCCAGCATTTT. It codes for CASSPLEGNQPQHF.

The rearrangement joins TRBV30 to TRBJ2-4; D is ambiguous. The CDR3 is made up of 13 amino acids. The germline V gene encodes CDR1 GTSNPN and CDR2 SVGIG (reference sequence). Trimming cost V 0 bases and J 6 bases, with 9 bases left between them. The DNA for the CDR3 is TGTGCCTGGAGTGTTGGTAGCACAAACATTCAGTACTTC. Translation gives CAWSVGSTNIQYF.